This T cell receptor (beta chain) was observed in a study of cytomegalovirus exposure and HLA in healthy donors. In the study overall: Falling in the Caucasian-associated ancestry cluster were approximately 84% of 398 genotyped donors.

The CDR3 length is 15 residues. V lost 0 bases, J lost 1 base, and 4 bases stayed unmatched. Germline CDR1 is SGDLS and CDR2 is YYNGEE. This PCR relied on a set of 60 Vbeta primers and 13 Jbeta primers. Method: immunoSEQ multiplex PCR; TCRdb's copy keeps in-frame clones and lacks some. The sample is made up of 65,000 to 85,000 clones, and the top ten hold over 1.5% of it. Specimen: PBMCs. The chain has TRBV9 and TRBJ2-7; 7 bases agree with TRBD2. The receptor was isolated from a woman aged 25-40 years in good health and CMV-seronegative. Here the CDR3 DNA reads TGTGCCAGCAGCGTAGGGGAGGGGTTATCCTACGAGCAGTACTTC. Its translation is CASSVGEGLSYEQYF.